This T cell receptor beta chain was recovered during a study of blood T cell repertoires in COVID-19 (dated by TCRdb to 2018 to 2020). Context from the whole study: The collaborator samples originated in the United States, Italy and Spain and spanned the acute and convalescent phases of COVID-19. The material from the prospective study consisted of cDNA or gDNA derived from T cells, B-cell-depleted T cells, or PBMCs. Deeply sampled blood TCRbeta repertoires from subjects exposed to, actively infected with, or recovered from COVID-19 were included in the dataset. The repertoires were made available in a free public database intended to serve as a resource for research on the immune response to SARS-CoV-2. Samples were obtained from the ongoing ImmuneRACE study (first 160 participants) and from 1,254 subjects provided by 6 global collaborators. A de-identified subject ID, COVID-19 status, age in years and sex were almost always included in the sample metadata. HLA class I and class II types, where available, came from metadata supplied by the sample provider rather than from assay-based typing. The research as a whole found: The amount of clinical and demographic metadata varied by source and participant and was provided uncurated.

The immunoSEQ Assay, a bias-controlled multiplex PCR, was used to amplify TCRbeta CDR3 regions from genomic DNA. In the authors' own workflow: Nucleated cell counts per sample were estimated from amplification of reference gene primers within the assay. To quantify the absolute abundance of each unique TCRbeta CDR3 rearrangement, sequence reads were collapsed and filtered. Productive Simpson clonality was computed per sample as the square root of Simpson's diversity index over productive rearrangements. The immuneACCESS repertoire file appears here via TCRdb, limited to in-frame rearrangements. These files lack a portion of the clones; in checked studies, under half of the deficit traces to unresolved V genes, and the cause of the others is not known. The V and J calls and clone size were taken over from that table, and D and trimming were inferred from the DNA. This sample is represented by 150,000 to 160,000 clones; around three quarters of them were singletons. The top ten clonotypes cover about 1.8% of the sample.

V trim: 1 base; J trim: 3 bases; unmatched bases: 6. Based on the germline V gene (reference sequence), the CDR1 and CDR2 sequences are SEHNR and FQNEAQ. The CDR3 has 15 amino acids, counting the end cysteine and phenylalanine. Only CDR3 DNA remains: 45 bases, in frame from the first base. In its sample, this clone was seen a few times. Its binding antigen is unknown. No qualities accompany the bases; no much larger clone lies one base away. Whole blood was collected in K2EDTA tubes by collaborating institutions according to the institutions' own protocols. For TCRbeta analysis, collaborators shipped samples in one of three forms: frozen whole blood, isolated PBMCs, or DNA extracted from either of those sample types.

Recombination connected TRBV7-9 to TRBJ2-7; 7 bases in the junction line up with TRBD2. The receptor's source is a man at least 80 years old with acute or convalescent COVID-19. Input material: peripheral blood. Read as DNA, the sequence is TGTGCCAGCAGCTTAGGCCTAGCGGACAACTACGAGCAGTACTTC. Translated, this is CASSLGLADNYEQYF.